The 5 T cell receptor beta chains in this list originate from one sample, sequenced in a study of blood T cell repertoires in COVID-19 (dated by TCRdb to the early 2020s). Library preparation was by the immunoSEQ multiplex PCR assay. TCRdb re-hosts the immuneACCESS table, in-frame sequences only. Its copies lack some clones; in the studies checked, an unresolved V gene accounts for under half of them, and the cause for the rest is not known. This sample comprises about 500,000 clones, roughly nine tenths of them detected only once. The top ten hold about 0.7% of the sample. The sequenced material came from PBMCs or T cells enriched from blood (not recorded which). The receptors derive from a woman under 30 who had recovered from COVID-19.

This clone was seen just once. V and J are TRBV12-3 or TRBV12-4 and TRBJ1-3, with a weak D call TRBD1 (5 bases). Trimming left V 8 bases short and J 3 bases short, with 11 bases between. The CDR3 is 13 amino acids. The CDR3: CASRNRLGNTIYF. CDR3 coding DNA: TGTGCCAGCCGGAACAGGCTTGGAAACACCATATATTTT.

V is TRBV5-1 and J is TRBJ1-4; 11 positions match TRBD1. CDR1 is SGHRS, CDR2 YFSETQ, per germline. J gave up 1 base and V 4 bases, and 6 bases lay outside the gene matches. The CDR3 spans 17 residues. The CDR3 here is CASSIGQGALTNEKLFF. The CDR3 nucleotides are TGCGCCAGCAGCATAGGACAGGGGGCTTTAACTAATGAAAAACTGTTTTTT.

In this sample, this clone turned up once. This sequence joins TRBV6-5 and TRBJ2-5; 10 bases are a match to TRBD2. The CDR3 loop spans 14 amino acids. Germline lookup yields CDR1 MNHEY and CDR2 SVGAGI. V was pared by 6 bases and J by 5 bases, with 6 bases of the junction left unmatched. This CDR3 reads CASRKRGGPETQYF. For the CDR3, the DNA is TGTGCCAGCAGGAAGCGGGGGGGCCCTGAGACCCAGTACTTC.

The chain combines TRBV11-2 with TRBJ2-7; D gene ambiguous. From germline, CDR1 is SGHAT and CDR2 FQNNGV. The V and J ends lost 1 base and 0 bases respectively, with 4 bases between them. CDR3 length: 13 amino acids. The CDR3 reads CASSLVVSYEQYF. The CDR3 bases are TGTGCCAGCAGCTTAGTAGTCTCCTACGAGCAGTACTTC. Filled out from reference TRBV11-2 and TRBJ2-7, the complete variable domain reads EAGVAQSPRYKIIEKRQSVAFWCNPISGHATLYWYQQILGQGPKLLIQFQNNGVVDDSQLPKDRFSAERLKGVDSTLKIQPAKLEDSAVYLCASSLVVSYEQYFGPGTRLTVT.

The V call is TRBV5-1, the J call TRBJ2-1, with 14 bases lining up with TRBD2. Looked up from germline, CDR1 is SGHRS and CDR2 is YFSETQ. V lost 3 bases, J lost 7 bases, and 6 bases stayed unmatched. The CDR3 covers 16 residues. The CDR3 nucleotides are TGCGCCAGCAGCTCCCGACTAGCGGGGGGGCCGAATGAGCAGTTCTTC. The encoded protein is CASSSRLAGGPNEQFF.